This T cell receptor beta chain was captured by sequencing in a study of shared T cell receptors in the human thymus. The CDR3 spans 13 residues. Germline CDR1 reads MNHEY; CDR2 reads SMNVEV (reference sequence). The protocol was immunoSEQ multiplex PCR, while the TCRdb copy is restricted to in-frame clones and leaves out a portion. This table has more than 550,000 clones, approximately 89% appearing once. Separately, the same data were catalogued under a study of human thymus T cells. From that second work: Resections were taken during corrective heart surgery, and the thymus tissue came from these. In unrelated individuals, thymic repertoires overlapped highly, according to related research.

The receptor was isolated from a boy in the first two years of life with a congenital heart defect. The V and J genes are TRBV27 and TRBJ2-5; TRBD1 matches at 8 bases. The end of the DNA fits TRBJ2-7 better, so the J call may be wrong. The sequenced material came from thymocytes. The CDR3 bases are TGTGCCAGCAGTTTTACAGGGGGCTACGAGCAGTACTTC. It is translated as CASSFTGGYEQYF.